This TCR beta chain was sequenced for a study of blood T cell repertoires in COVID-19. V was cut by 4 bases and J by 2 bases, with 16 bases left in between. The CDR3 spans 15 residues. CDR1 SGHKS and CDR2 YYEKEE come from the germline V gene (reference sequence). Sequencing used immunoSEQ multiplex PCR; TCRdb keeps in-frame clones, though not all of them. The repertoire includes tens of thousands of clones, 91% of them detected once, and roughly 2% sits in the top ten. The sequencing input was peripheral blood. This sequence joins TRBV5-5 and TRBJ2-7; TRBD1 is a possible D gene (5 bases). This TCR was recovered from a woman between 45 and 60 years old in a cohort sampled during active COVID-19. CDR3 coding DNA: TGTGCCAGCAGCACTACAGGCTTGGTACCCTACGAGCAGTACTTC. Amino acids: CASSTTGLVPYEQYF.